Listed here are 9 T cell receptor beta chains from one sample, sequenced in a study of blood T cell repertoires in COVID-19. Clones were read by immunoSEQ multiplex PCR, and TCRdb kept only the in-frame ones, dropping some. The table has some 80,000 clones, 85% to 90% seen once. Input material: peripheral blood. These receptors originate from a woman older than 75 in a cohort sampled during active or convalescent COVID-19.

The chain employs TRBV5-6 and TRBJ2-1, with D perhaps TRBD2 (5 bases). CDR3 length equals 17 residues. Trimming took off 4 bases at V and 5 bases at J, with 22 bases between the two ends. Germline-derived CDR1 and CDR2 are SGHDT and YYEEEE. CDR3 in amino acids: CASSLILRARTNNEQFF. Written as DNA, the CDR3 is TGTGCCAGCAGCCTAATTCTGCGGGCCCGTACCAACAATGAGCAGTTCTTC.

The chain carries TRBV6-5 and TRBJ1-4; 7 bases map to TRBD1. Germline lookup yields CDR1 MNHEY and CDR2 SVGAGI. The CDR3 is 14 residues long. V was clipped by 4 bases and J by 3 bases; unmatched bases: 2. CDR3 residues: CASSSQGPNEKLFF. The CDR3, as DNA: TGTGCCAGCAGTTCACAGGGGCCTAATGAAAAACTGTTTTTT.

The CDR3 nucleotides are TGTGCCAGCAGCCCCGGTTCCGGGTTGAGTGGAACTGAAGCTTTCTTT. It yields the protein CASSPGSGLSGTEAFF. This rearrangement joins TRBV7-9 to TRBJ1-1; D not certain. This CDR3 is built from 16 residues. Trimming left V 5 bases short and J 5 bases short, with 21 bases between. Germline V gene data show CDR1 as SEHNR and CDR2 as FQNEAQ (reference sequence).

The J gene is TRBJ1-3, the V gene TRBV14, with D maybe TRBD1 (5 bases). From germline, CDR1 is SGHDN and CDR2 FVKESK. The CDR3 is 19 residues long. V lost 5 bases, J lost 0 bases, and 23 bases lay in between. The CDR3 is CASSSRRDWAFSSGNTIYF. The CDR3 nucleotides read TGTGCCAGCAGCTCACGTAGGGACTGGGCTTTCAGCTCTGGAAACACCATATATTTT.

V gene TRBV6-6 combines with J gene TRBJ2-2; a possible D gene is TRBD2 (6 bases). Germline loops: CDR1 MNHNY, CDR2 SVGAGI (reference sequence). The CDR3 totals 12 residues. V was shortened by 10 bases and J by 1 base, with 7 bases between the two germline ends. The DNA for the CDR3 is TGTGCCATTAGCGGGAACACCGGGGAGCTGTTTTTT. Protein sequence: CAISGNTGELFF.

The gene calls are TRBV2 and TRBJ1-1; tentatively, D is TRBD1 (6 bases). This CDR3 spans 12 amino acids. The ends were cut back, 6 bases at V and 10 bases at J, with 15 bases in the middle. The germline gives CDR1 SNHLY, CDR2 FYNNEI. The CDR3 region is CASSPEQGRAFF. CDR3 bases: TGTGCCAGCAGCCCCGAACAGGGCCGAGCTTTCTTT. Full variable domain (rest looked up from reference TRBV2 and TRBJ1-1): EPEVTQTPSHQVTQMGQEVILRCVPISNHLYFYWYRQILGQKVEFLVSFYNNEISEKSEIFDDQFSVERPDGSNFTLKIRSTKLEDSAMYFCASSPEQGRAFFGQGTRLTVV.

The chain couples TRBV18 to TRBJ1-3; 8 bases fit TRBD1. Germline V lookup: CDR1 KGHSH, CDR2 LQKENI. CDR3 length: 18 amino acids. Trimming at V came to 0 bases and at J to 4 bases, leaving 11 bases not matched to a gene. CDR3 residues: CASSPPNWGRTGGNTIYF. In DNA, the CDR3 is TGTGCCAGCTCACCACCGAACTGGGGCCGGACAGGGGGAAACACCATATATTTT.

This clone was observed a handful of times. The V call is TRBV5-1, the J call TRBJ1-3; tentative D call: TRBD1 (5 bases). In germline, CDR1 is SGHRS, CDR2 YFSETQ. V was shortened by 3 bases and J by 0 bases, with 7 bases between the two germline ends. The CDR3 covers 14 residues. CDR3 in DNA: TGCGCCAGCAGCTGGACAAGCTCTGGAAACACCATATATTTT. As protein: CASSWTSSGNTIYF.

A note on this clone: The germline gene is not matched at one end of the junction; a read error may be the cause. This chain uses TRBV6-4 with TRBJ1-1; D remains ambiguous. Germline CDR1 reads MRHNA; CDR2 reads SNTAGT. The CDR3 is made up of 8 amino acids. The CDR3 region is CASSSTPF. The CDR3 DNA reads as TGTGCCAGCAGTTCGACTCCCTTT.